This record concerns one T cell receptor (beta chain) sequence. The antigen is undetermined. Per the germline V gene, CDR1 is KGHSH and CDR2 is LQKENI. The V end was cut by 3 bases, the J end by 2 bases, with 13 bases between. The CDR3 length is 15 residues. This record belongs to a study of blood T cells in healthy people across ages. General study points: Changes seen in expanded clonotypes were possibly confounded by donor CMV status left unknown.

The second PCR ran 7 to 11 cycles with a sample-barcoded 5' primer and J-beta primers. TCRdb itself ran the 5' RACE reads through MiXCR, one entry per CDR3 protein. The sample comprises more than 650,000 distinct CDR3 sequences, 20% to 30% of which are singletons, and 3% rests with the top ten. These data were likewise used in another study, on T cells of mothers and their children.

The sequenced material came from blood. This chain joins TRBV18 and TRBJ2-5; the D is unclear. This clonotype was obtained from a boy younger than 18 in good health. CDR3 bases: TGTGCCAGCTCACCCTTGGGCCTTTTTCAAGAGACCCAGTACTTC. This translates into CASSPLGLFQETQYF. Using reference TRBV18 and TRBJ2-5 for the parts outside the CDR3, the full variable domain is NAGVMQNPRHLVRRRGQEARLRCSPMKGHSHVYWYRQLPEEGLKFMVYLQKENIIDESGMPKERFSAEFPKEGPSILRIQQVVRGDSAAYFCASSPLGLFQETQYFGPGTRLLVL.